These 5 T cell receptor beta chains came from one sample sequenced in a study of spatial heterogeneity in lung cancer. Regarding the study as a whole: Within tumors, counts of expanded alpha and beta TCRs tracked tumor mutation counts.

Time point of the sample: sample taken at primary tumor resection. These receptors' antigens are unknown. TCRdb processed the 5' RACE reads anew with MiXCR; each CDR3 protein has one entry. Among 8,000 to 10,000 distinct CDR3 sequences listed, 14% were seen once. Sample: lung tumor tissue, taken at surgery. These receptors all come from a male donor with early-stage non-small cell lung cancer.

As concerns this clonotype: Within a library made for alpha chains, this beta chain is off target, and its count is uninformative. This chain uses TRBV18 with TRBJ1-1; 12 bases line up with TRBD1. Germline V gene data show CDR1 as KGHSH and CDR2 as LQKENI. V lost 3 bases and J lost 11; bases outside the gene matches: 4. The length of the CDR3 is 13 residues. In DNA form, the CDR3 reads TGTGCCAGCTCACCGGGACAGGGGGCGCGGGCTTTCTTT. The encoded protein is CASSPGQGARAFF.

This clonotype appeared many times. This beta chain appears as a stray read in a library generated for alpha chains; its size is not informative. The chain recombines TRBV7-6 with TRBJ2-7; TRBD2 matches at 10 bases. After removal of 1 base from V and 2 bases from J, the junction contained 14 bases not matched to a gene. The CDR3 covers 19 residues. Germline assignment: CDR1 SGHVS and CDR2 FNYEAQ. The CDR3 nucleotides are TGTGCCAGCAGCTTAGTCTCGGCTAGCGGGAGTCCTCCCGCCTACGAGCAGTACTTC. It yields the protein CASSLVSASGSPPAYEQYF.

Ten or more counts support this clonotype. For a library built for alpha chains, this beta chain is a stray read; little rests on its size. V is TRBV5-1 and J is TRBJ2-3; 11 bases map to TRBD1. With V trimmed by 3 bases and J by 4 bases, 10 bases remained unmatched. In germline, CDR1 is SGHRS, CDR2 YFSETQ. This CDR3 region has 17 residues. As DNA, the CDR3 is TGCGCCAGCAGCTACGGACTCGGACAGGGGGCGGCAGATACGCAGTATTTT. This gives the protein CASSYGLGQGAADTQYF.

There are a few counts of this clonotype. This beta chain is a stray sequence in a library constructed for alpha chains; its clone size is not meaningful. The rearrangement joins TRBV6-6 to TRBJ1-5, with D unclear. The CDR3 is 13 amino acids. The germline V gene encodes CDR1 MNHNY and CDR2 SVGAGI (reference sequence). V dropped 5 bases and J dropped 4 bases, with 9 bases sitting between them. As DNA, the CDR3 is TGTGCCAGCAGTATAGTCATGAATCAGCCCCAGCATTTT. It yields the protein CASSIVMNQPQHF.

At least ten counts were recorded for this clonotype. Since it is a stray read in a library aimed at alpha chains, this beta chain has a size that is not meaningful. CDR3 sequence reads: CASSRSGGVGNQPQHF. The DNA of the CDR3 is TGTGCCAGCAGTCGGTCAGGGGGCGTCGGCAATCAGCCCCAGCATTTT. The chain combines TRBV27 with TRBJ1-5; 8 positions agree with TRBD1. V gave up 5 bases and J gave up 2 bases; unmatched junction bases: 8. This CDR3 region has 16 residues. CDR1 is MNHEY and CDR2 is SMNVEV in the germline V gene (reference sequence).